What follows is one TCR beta chain and its context. This receptor's antigen is unknown. No much larger clone is present one base from it, and per-base qualities are unavailable. TCR beta VDJ combination and CDR3 sequence profiling used genomic DNA as the template. TCR repertoire sequencing was run on an Illumina HiSeq 2000. In the authors' own workflow: TRBV/TRBJ rearrangement plots, CDR3 size and DJ length profiles, and Simpson's diversity index were used to assess repertoires. Whichever DNA sequence was most abundant in the deep sequencing data was defined as the immunodominant clone. CDR3 amino acid sequences were checked for sharing across subjects and were also compared against the VDJdb database and published repertoires. TCRdb itself trimmed the public reads at Q25 with fastp, ran MiXCR and retained productive beta chains. Rows with one shared CDR3 protein collapse into an entry with the most common genes and DNA. The V and J calls and clone size come from TCRdb's table, not from the authors' own analysis. Within this sample are over 150,000 distinct CDR3 sequences, with more than 45% of them counted one time only. Of the sample, 2.5% to 3% is held by the ten largest clones.

Expansion of CD8+CD57+ cells had been shown by flow cytometry in the patients chosen for sequencing. All patients had severe acquired aplastic anemia diagnosed by International Study of Aplastic Anemia and Agranulocytosis and Camitta criteria. No therapy had been received by the patients at the time of blood sampling. TCR repertoires of sorted CD4+ and CD8+ blood T cells from severe aplastic anemia patients and healthy subjects were deep-sequenced in the study. Patients were enrolled under clinicaltrials.gov protocols 00001620, 01623167, 00001397, 00071045, 00081523 and 00961064 in the USA. Ficoll-Paque density gradient centrifugation was used to isolate peripheral blood mononuclear cells. Before DNA extraction, CD4+ and CD8+ T cells were sorted by FACS or by magnetic beads. The CDR3 covers 15 residues, taking in both the cysteine and the phenylalanine. Kept here is only the CDR3 DNA, which spans 45 bases and is read in frame from base 1. The germline V gene encodes CDR1 LGHDT and CDR2 YNNKEL (reference sequence). Trimming removed 3 bases from V and 0 bases from J; the gene matches leave 1 base unexplained.

The data derive from a study of CD8+CD57+ T cells in acquired aplastic anemia (dated by TCRdb to the late 2010s). Regarding the research as a whole: DNA extracted from sorted CD4+ and CD8+ cells had a mean of around 3 ug, with a range of roughly 0.19 to 27.4 ug. CD8+CD57+ expansion was defined as a frequency above the mean frequency observed in healthy subjects. What the study reported, not specific to this receptor: About 28 CD8+ CDR3 sequences were found in both patients and controls but appeared to be highly expressed in patients and within the immunodominant clones of the patients. No significant difference in CD8+ Simpson's diversity was found between patients and healthy controls (P=0.060).

What was sequenced was sorted CD4+, CD8+, or CD8+CD57+ T cells (not recorded which) from PBMCs. The clonotype was recovered from a human donor with aplastic anemia. The sequence links TRBV3-1 to TRBJ2-7; TRBD2 agrees with 11 junctional bases. Read as DNA, the sequence is TGTGCCAGCAGCCATAGCGGGAGGGACTCCTACGAGCAGTACTTC. Its translation is CASSHSGRDSYEQYF.